This TCR beta chain was documented in a study of human T cells and chemical hapten exposure. The wider study: Minor pooled library volume differences mainly drove per-sample TCR yield variation.

Unique molecular identifiers were attached to individual cDNA molecules within the library. TCRdb independently ran MiXCR on the reads; one entry per CDR3 protein. There are 100,000 to 150,000 distinct CDR3 sequences in the sample; over 7.5% occur only once, and 1.3% to 1.5% lies in the top ten. This CDR3 contains 14 residues. From germline, CDR1 is SEHNR and CDR2 FQNEAQ (reference sequence). Trimming cost V 1 base and J 0 bases, with 7 bases left between them. In its sample, this clonotype was seen a few times. Antigen specificity is unknown. Total RNA was isolated from whole blood that had not been fractionated. Study-wide findings and caveats: TCRs at high frequency, those above 1 in 1000, did not change with DPC sensitization.

The chain employs TRBV7-9 and TRBJ2-7, with D possibly TRBD2 on 6 matching bases. Sequences were obtained from whole blood. The receptor was derived from a human donor in good health. Some clones in this sample may be carry-over from other donors' samples. CDR3 nucleotides: TGTGCCAGCAGCTTAGGGCGGGACTCCTACGAGCAGTACTTC. Encoded protein: CASSLGRDSYEQYF.